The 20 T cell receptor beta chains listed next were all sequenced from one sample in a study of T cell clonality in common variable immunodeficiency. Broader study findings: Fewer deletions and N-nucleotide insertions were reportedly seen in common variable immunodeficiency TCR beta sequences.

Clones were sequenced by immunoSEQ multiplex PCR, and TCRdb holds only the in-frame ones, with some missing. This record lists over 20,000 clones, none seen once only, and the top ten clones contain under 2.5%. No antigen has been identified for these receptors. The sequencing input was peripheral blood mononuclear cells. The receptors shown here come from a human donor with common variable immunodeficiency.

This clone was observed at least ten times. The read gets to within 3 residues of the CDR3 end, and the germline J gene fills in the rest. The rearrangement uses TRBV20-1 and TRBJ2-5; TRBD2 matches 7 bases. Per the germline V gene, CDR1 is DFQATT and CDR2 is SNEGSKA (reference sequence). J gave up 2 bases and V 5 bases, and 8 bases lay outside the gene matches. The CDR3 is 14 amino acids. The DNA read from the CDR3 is TGCAGTGCTCCCGGGACTAACCTTCAAGAGACC. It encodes CSAPGTNLQET. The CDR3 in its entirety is CSAPGTNLQETQYF.

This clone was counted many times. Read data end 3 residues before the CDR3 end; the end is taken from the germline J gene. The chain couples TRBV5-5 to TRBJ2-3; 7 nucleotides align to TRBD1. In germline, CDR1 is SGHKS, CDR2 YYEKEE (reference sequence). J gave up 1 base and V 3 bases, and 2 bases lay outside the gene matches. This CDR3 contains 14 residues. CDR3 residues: CASSYQGGTDTQYF. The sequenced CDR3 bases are TGTGCCAGCAGCTACCAGGGGGGCACAGATACG. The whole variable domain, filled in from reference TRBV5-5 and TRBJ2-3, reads DAGVTQSPTHLIKTRGQQVTLRCSPISGHKSVSWYQQVLGQGPQFIFQYYEKEERGRGNFPDRFSARQFPNYSSELNVNALLLGDSALYLCASSYQGGTDTQYFGPGTRLTVL.

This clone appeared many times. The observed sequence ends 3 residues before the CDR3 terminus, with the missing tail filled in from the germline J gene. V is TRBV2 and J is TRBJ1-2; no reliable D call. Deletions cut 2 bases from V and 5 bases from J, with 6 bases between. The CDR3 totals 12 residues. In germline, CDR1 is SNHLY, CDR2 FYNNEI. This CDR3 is CASSEYRYGYTF. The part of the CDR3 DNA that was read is TGTGCCAGCAGTGAATACCGGTATGGC.

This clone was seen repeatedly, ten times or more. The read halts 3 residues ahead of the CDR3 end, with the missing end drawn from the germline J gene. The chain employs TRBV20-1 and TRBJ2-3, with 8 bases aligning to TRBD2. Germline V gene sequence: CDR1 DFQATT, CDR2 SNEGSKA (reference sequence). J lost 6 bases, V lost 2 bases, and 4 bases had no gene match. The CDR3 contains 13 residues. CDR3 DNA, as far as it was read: TGCAGTGCTAGACGGGGGGGGGCCGATACG. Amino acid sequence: CSARRGGADT. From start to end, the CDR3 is CSARRGGADTQYF.

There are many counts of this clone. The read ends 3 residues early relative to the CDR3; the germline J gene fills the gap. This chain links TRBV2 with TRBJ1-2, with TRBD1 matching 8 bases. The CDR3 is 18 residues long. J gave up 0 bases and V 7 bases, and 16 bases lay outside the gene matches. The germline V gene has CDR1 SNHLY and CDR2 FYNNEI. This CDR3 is CASILRGQGALANYGYTF. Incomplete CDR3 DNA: TGTGCCAGCATACTCCGAGGGCAGGGGGCTCTTGCTAACTATGGC.

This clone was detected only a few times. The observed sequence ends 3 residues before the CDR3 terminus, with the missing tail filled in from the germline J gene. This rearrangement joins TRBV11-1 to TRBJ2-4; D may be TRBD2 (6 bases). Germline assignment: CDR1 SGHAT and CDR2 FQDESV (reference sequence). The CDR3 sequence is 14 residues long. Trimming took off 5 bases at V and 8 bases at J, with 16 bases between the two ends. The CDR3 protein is CASSGAGTWDIQYF. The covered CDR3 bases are TGTGCCAGCAGCGGCGCCGGGACTTGGGACATT. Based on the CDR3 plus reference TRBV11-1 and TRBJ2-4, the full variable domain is EAEVAQSPRYKITEKSQAVAFWCDPISGHATLYWYRQILGQGPELLVQFQDESVVDDSQLPKDRFSAERLKGVDSTLKIQPAELGDSAMYLCASSGAGTWDIQYFGAGTRLSVL.

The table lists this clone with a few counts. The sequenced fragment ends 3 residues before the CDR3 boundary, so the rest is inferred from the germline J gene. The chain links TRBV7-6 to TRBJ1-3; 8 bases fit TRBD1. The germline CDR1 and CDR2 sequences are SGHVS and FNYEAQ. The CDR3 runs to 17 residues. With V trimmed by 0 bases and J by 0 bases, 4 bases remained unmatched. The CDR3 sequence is CASSLAWDRSSGNTIYF. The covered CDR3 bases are TGTGCCAGCAGCTTAGCGTGGGACAGGAGCTCTGGAAACACC.

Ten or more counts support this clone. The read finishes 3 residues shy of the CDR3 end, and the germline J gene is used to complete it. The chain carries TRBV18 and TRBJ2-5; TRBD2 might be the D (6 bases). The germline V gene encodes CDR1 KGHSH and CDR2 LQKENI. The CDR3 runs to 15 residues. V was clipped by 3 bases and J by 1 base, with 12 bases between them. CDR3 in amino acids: CASSPDWTIQETQYF. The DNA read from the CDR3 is TGTGCCAGCTCACCGGATTGGACTATCCAAGAGACC.

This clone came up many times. Incomplete CDR3 DNA: TGTGCCAGCAGCCAAGGGGACCTAGCGGGACAAGAGACC. Protein sequence: CASSQGDLAGQET. The complete CDR3 protein is CASSQGDLAGQETQYF. The chain joins TRBV3-1 (or the pseudogene TRBV3-2) to TRBJ2-5, with TRBD2 matching 9 bases. The read halts 3 residues ahead of the CDR3 end, with the missing end drawn from the germline J gene. The germline gives CDR1 LGHDT, CDR2 YNNKEL (reference sequence). The V segment lost 1 base and the J segment 2 bases; nucleotides outside the gene matches: 5. The CDR3 consists of 16 residues.

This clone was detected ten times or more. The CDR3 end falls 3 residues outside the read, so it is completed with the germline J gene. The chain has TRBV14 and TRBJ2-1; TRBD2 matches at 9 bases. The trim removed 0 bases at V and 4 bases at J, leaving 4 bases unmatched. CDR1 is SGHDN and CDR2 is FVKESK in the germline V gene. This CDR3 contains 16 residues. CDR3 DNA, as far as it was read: TGTGCCAGCAGCCAAGATAGGCTAGCGGGATACAATGAG. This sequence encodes CASSQDRLAGYNE. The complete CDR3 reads CASSQDRLAGYNEQFF.

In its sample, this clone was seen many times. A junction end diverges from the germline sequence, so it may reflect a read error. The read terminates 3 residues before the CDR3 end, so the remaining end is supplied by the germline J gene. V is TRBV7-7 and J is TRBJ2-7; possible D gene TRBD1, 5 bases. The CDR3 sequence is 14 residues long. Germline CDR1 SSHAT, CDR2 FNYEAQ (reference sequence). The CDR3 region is CASSRDRDSYEQYF. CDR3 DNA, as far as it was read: TGTGCTAGCAGCAGAGACAGAGACTCCTACGAG.

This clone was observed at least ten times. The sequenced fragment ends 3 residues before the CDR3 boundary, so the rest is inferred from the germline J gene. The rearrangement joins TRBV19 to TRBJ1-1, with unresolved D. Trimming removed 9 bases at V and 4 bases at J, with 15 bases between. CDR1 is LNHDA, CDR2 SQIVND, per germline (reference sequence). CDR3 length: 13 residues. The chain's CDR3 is CARVPGRSTEAFF. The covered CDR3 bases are TGTGCCAGAGTCCCGGGGAGGAGCACTGAA.

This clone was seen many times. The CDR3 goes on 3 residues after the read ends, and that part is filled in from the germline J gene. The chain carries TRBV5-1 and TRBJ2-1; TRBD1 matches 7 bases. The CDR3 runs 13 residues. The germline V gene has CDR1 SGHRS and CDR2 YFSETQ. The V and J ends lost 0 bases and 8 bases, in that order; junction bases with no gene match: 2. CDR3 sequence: CASSLGQGDEQFF. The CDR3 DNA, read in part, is TGCGCCAGCAGCTTGGGACAGGGCGATGAG. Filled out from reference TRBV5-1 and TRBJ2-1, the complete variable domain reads KAGVTQTPRYLIKTRGQQVTLSCSPISGHRSVSWYQQTPGQGLQFLFEYFSETQRNKGNFPGRFSGRQFSNSRSEMNVSTLELGDSALYLCASSLGQGDEQFFGPGTRLTVL.

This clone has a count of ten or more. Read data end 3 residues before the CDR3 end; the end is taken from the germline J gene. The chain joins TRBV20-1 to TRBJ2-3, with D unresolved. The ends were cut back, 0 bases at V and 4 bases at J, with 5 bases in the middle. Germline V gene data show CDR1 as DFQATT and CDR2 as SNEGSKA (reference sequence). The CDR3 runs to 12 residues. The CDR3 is CSAREGADTQYF. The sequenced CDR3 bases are TGCAGTGCTAGAGAGGGCGCAGATACG.

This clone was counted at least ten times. CDR3 sequence reads: CAISPGDSNQPQHF. The covered CDR3 bases are TGTGCCATCAGTCCAGGGGATAGCAATCAGCCC. This chain connects TRBV10-3 to TRBJ1-5; a possible D gene is TRBD1 (6 bases). Sequencing ends 3 residues short of the CDR3 end; the germline J gene provides the rest. Germline loops: CDR1 ENHRY, CDR2 SYGVKD. Trimming left V 5 bases short and J 0 bases short, with 8 bases between. The CDR3 has 14 amino acids.

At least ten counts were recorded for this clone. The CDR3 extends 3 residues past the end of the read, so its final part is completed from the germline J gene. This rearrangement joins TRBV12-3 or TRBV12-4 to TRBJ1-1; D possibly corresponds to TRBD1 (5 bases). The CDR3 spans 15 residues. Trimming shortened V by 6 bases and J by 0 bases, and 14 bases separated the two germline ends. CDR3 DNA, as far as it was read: TGTGCCAGCAGGGATAGACAGCTCATGAACACTGAA. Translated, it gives CASRDRQLMNTE. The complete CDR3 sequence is CASRDRQLMNTEAFF.

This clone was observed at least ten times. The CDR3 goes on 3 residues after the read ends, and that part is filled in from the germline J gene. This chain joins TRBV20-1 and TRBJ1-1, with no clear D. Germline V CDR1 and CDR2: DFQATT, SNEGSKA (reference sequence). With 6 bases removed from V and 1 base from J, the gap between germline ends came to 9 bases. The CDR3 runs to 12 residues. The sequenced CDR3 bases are TGCAGTGCAACGACAAAGAACACTGAA. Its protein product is CSATTKNTE. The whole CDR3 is CSATTKNTEAFF.

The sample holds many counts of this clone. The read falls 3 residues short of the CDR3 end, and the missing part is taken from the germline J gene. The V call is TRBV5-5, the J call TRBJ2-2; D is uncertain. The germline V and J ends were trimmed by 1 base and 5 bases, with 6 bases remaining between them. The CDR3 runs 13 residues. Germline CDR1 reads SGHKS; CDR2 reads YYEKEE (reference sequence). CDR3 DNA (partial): TGTGCCAGCAGCTTGTACACAACCGGGGAG. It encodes CASSLYTTGE. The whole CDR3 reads CASSLYTTGELFF.

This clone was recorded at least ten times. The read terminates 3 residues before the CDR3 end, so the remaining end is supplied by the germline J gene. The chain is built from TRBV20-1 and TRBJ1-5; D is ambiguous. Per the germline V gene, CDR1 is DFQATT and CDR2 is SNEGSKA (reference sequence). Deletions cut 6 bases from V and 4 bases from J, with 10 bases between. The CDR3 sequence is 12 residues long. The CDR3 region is CSALRGNQPQHF. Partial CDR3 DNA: TGCAGTGCCCTAAGAGGGAATCAGCCC.

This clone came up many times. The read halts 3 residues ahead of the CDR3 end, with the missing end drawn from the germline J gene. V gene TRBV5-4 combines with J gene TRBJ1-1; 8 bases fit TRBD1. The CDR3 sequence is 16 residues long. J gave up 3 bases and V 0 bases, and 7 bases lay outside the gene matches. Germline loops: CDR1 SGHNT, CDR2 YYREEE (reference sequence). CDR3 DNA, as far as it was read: TGTGCCAGCAGCTTGGCTCTCGCGACAGGGGACACTGAA. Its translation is CASSLALATGDTE. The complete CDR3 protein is CASSLALATGDTEAFF. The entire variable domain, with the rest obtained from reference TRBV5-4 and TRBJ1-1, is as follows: ETGVTQSPTHLIKTRGQQVTLRCSSQSGHNTVSWYQQALGQGPQFIFQYYREEENGRGNFPPRFSGLQFPNYSSELNVNALELDDSALYLCASSLALATGDTEAFFGQGTRLTVV.